The 13 T cell receptor beta chains in this list originate from one sample, sequenced in a study of blood T cell repertoires in COVID-19. Generated by immunoSEQ multiplex PCR, the TCRdb table keeps only in-frame clones and is missing some. Among fewer than 200,000 clones listed, roughly nine tenths were seen once. Sequencing used peripheral blood. The receptors were gathered from a man aged 55-75 years with acute or convalescent COVID-19.

The chain couples TRBV6-5 to TRBJ1-4; D gene ambiguous. Germline V gene sequence: CDR1 MNHEY, CDR2 SVGAGI. This CDR3 region has 15 residues. V lost 0 bases and J lost 7, with 12 bases in between. CDR3 amino acids: CASSYSKWGGEKLFF. The CDR3 DNA reads as TGTGCCAGCAGTTACTCGAAGTGGGGAGGTGAAAAACTGTTTTTT.

This chain links TRBV10-3 with TRBJ1-2, with TRBD1 matching over 7 bases. The germline gives CDR1 ENHRY, CDR2 SYGVKD. The J segment lost 5 bases and the V segment lost 7 bases, leaving 10 bases of the junction unmatched. This CDR3 has 14 amino acids. The CDR3 region has the DNA TGTGCCATCATGCGCCAGGGGGTTCAATATGGCTACACCTTC. This codes for CAIMRQGVQYGYTF.

The CDR3 DNA reads TGTGCCAGTTTACTAAGCGGGGGAGCCCTTAGCACAGATACGCAGTATTTT. It yields the protein CASLLSGGALSTDTQYF. The chain links TRBV7-8 to TRBJ2-3; 8 bases are shared with TRBD2. This CDR3 has 17 amino acids. CDR1 is SGHVS and CDR2 is FQNEAQ in the germline V gene. V lost 9 bases and J lost 0; bases outside the gene matches: 14.

This clone was seen only once. This chain links TRBV24-1 with TRBJ2-5; tentative D call: TRBD2 (6 bases). Germline V gene sequence: CDR1 KGHDR, CDR2 SFDVKD. V lost 6 bases and J lost 5, with 18 bases in between. This CDR3 spans 15 amino acids. CDR3 amino acids: CATSLGGPMGETQYF. The CDR3 DNA follows: TGTGCCACCAGTCTCGGGGGACCGATGGGGGAGACCCAGTACTTC.

The chain links TRBV6-5 to TRBJ2-5, with 10 bases matching TRBD1. Trimming cost V 6 bases and J 6 bases; bases outside gene matches: 10. The CDR3 is 15 amino acids. Germline V gives CDR1 MNHEY, CDR2 SVGAGI. This chain's CDR3 is CASSPTGGYIKTQYF. The CDR3 DNA follows: TGTGCCAGCAGCCCGACAGGGGGCTACATAAAGACCCAGTACTTC.

The gene calls are TRBV12-5 and TRBJ2-5; 7 bases line up with TRBD2. J lost 4 bases, V lost 3 bases, and 14 bases had no gene match. The CDR3 sequence is 17 residues long. Germline assignment: CDR1 LGHNT and CDR2 FRNRAP. For the CDR3, the DNA is TGTGCTAGTGGTTTTGGTTTACTAGCTGGGGAGGGAGAGACCCAGTACTTC. This encodes CASGFGLLAGEGETQYF. The full variable domain, its missing parts supplied by reference TRBV12-5 and TRBJ2-5, is DARVTQTPRHKVTEMGQEVTMRCQPILGHNTVFWYRQTMMQGLELLAYFRNRAPLDDSGMPKDRFSAEMPDATLATLKIQPSEPRDSAVYFCASGFGLLAGEGETQYFGPGTRLLVL.

J is TRBJ1-6 and V is TRBV19; perhaps TRBD1 as D (5 bases). In germline, CDR1 is LNHDA, CDR2 SQIVND (reference sequence). There are 17 residues in the CDR3. V was clipped by 1 base and J by 7 bases, with 17 bases between them. As DNA, the CDR3 is TGTGCCAGTAGTATAGGTGCGGAAGGGGTTGAAAATTCACCCCTCCACTTT. This encodes CASSIGAEGVENSPLHF. Full variable domain (remainder filled in from reference TRBV19 and TRBJ1-6): DGGITQSPKYLFRKEGQNVTLSCEQNLNHDAMYWYRQDPGQGLRLIYYSQIVNDFQKGDIAEGYSVSREKKESFPLTVTSAQKNPTAFYLCASSIGAEGVENSPLHFGNGTRLTVT.

This chain connects TRBV14 to TRBJ2-7, with 10 bases matching TRBD2. Germline V lookup: CDR1 SGHDN, CDR2 FVKESK. J was trimmed by 10 bases and V by 1 base; bases with no gene match: 4. This CDR3 has 13 amino acids. The CDR3 bases are TGTGCCAGCAGCCAAGGTCTAGCGGGAGTTCAGTACTTC. Protein sequence: CASSQGLAGVQYF. The variable domain in full, with the rest retrieved from reference TRBV14 and TRBJ2-7, is EAGVTQFPSHSVIEKGQTVTLRCDPISGHDNLYWYRRVMGKEIKFLLHFVKESKQDESGMPNNRFLAERTGGTYSTLKVQPAELEDSGVYFCASSQGLAGVQYFGPGTRLTVT.

In its sample, this clone was seen once. This rearrangement joins TRBV15 to TRBJ2-5; D is perhaps TRBD2 (6 bases). Per germline, CDR1 LNHNV and CDR2 YYDKDF (reference sequence). This CDR3 region has 12 residues. Trimming shortened V by 8 bases and J by 5 bases, and 12 bases separated the two germline ends. CDR3 protein: CATGWGRETQYF. In DNA form, the CDR3 reads TGTGCCACCGGTTGGGGGAGGGAGACCCAGTACTTC.

The chain recombines TRBV6-2 or TRBV6-3 with TRBJ2-1, with 14 bases aligning to TRBD2. Per germline, CDR1 MNHEY and CDR2 SVGEGT. V gave up 3 bases and J gave up 0 bases; unmatched junction bases: 7. There are 19 residues in the CDR3. CDR3 in DNA: TGTGCCAGCAGTTATAGGACTAGCGGGAGGAGTGGCTCCTACAATGAGCAGTTCTTC. The encoded protein is CASSYRTSGRSGSYNEQFF.

The chain recombines TRBV11-2 with TRBJ2-1; D ambiguous. The CDR3 loop spans 15 amino acids. The V and J ends lost 6 bases and 1 base respectively, with 13 bases between them. Per the germline V gene, CDR1 is SGHAT and CDR2 is FQNNGV. The chain's CDR3 is CASSYAFQSYNEQFF. The CDR3 DNA sequence: TGTGCCAGCAGTTACGCTTTTCAGTCCTACAATGAGCAGTTCTTC.

The chain joins TRBV2 to TRBJ1-1, with TRBD1 identical over 10 bases. The CDR3 has 14 amino acids. V trimming: 6 bases; J trimming: 3 bases; junction bases outside the gene matches: 4. Germline assignment: CDR1 SNHLY and CDR2 FYNNEI. The CDR3 reads CASRRDRGDTEAFF. The CDR3 region has the DNA TGTGCCAGCAGAAGGGACAGGGGTGACACTGAAGCTTTCTTT.

In DNA, the CDR3 is TGTGCCAGCAGCTTAACACCAGGGGGGACTGAAGCTTTCTTT. It is translated as CASSLTPGGTEAFF. J is TRBJ1-1 and V is TRBV7-3; 7 positions agree with TRBD1. V was clipped by 0 bases and J by 5 bases; unmatched bases: 3. This CDR3 comprises 14 residues. Germline V CDR1 and CDR2: SGHTA, FQGTGA.